Following are 6 T cell receptor beta chains from one sample sequenced in a study of identical twins. Via MiXCR, TCRdb re-called the 5' RACE reads, giving one row per CDR3 protein. The top ten clones hold more than 0.25% of a sample with about 1.7 million distinct CDR3 sequences, around 29% of them seen once. Sequenced: cord blood. These receptors were taken from a newborn girl in good health.

The chain has TRBV3-1 and TRBJ1-5; D gene unclear. The germline CDR1 and CDR2 sequences are LGHDT and YNNKEL (reference sequence). This CDR3 is 14 amino acids long. Trimming removed 3 bases at V and 5 bases at J, with 11 bases between. The CDR3 DNA follows: TGTGCCAGCAGCCAGCGAACCGATTATCAGCCCCAGCATTTT. Protein: CASSQRTDYQPQHF.

The rearrangement joins TRBV21-1 to TRBJ1-5; the tabulated D call, TRBD1, remains unverified against the DNA. TRBV21-1 is marked as a pseudogene. The CDR3 spans 17 residues. The CDR3 DNA sequence: TGTGCCAGCAGCTCCGGGACAGGGGTTCATAGCAATCAGCCCCAGCATTTT. Encoded protein: CASSSGTGVHSNQPQHF.

This clonotype was found a few times. The chain uses TRBV20-1 and TRBJ2-1; D is unclear. Per the germline V gene, CDR1 is DFQATT and CDR2 is SNEGSKA (reference sequence). The CDR3 covers 13 residues. V gave up 4 bases and J gave up 4 bases, with 11 bases separating them. CDR3 residues: CSATRTVYNEQFF. The CDR3 DNA sequence: TGCAGTGCTACCAGGACGGTTTACAATGAGCAGTTCTTC.

Only a few counts were recorded for this clonotype. The chain couples TRBV11-2 to TRBJ1-2, with D unresolved. The CDR3 loop spans 17 amino acids. Trimming cost V 4 bases and J 0 bases, with 18 bases left between them. In germline, CDR1 is SGHAT, CDR2 FQNNGV. CDR3 sequence reads: CASSSGGERAANYGYTF. CDR3 bases: TGTGCCAGCAGCTCCGGAGGAGAACGGGCGGCTAACTATGGCTACACCTTC.

The table lists this clonotype with a few counts. This rearrangement joins TRBV5-1 to TRBJ2-1; D is unclear. Germline CDR1 is SGHRS and CDR2 is YFSETQ. V lost 0 bases to trimming and J lost 7 bases, with 8 bases between them. This CDR3 spans 13 amino acids. Written as DNA, the CDR3 is TGCGCCAGCAGCTTGGCCGCGTGGAATGAGCAGTTCTTC. It is translated as CASSLAAWNEQFF.

Only a few counts were recorded for this clonotype. This chain connects TRBV6-6 to TRBJ2-5, with 9 positions matching TRBD2. Per the germline V gene, CDR1 is MNHNY and CDR2 is SVGAGI (reference sequence). CDR3 length equals 16 residues. V gave up 4 bases and J gave up 0 bases; unmatched junction bases: 6. The CDR3 DNA reads TGTGCCAGCAGTTCGGCAGCGGGGGGCTACCAAGAGACCCAGTACTTC. This translates into CASSSAAGGYQETQYF.